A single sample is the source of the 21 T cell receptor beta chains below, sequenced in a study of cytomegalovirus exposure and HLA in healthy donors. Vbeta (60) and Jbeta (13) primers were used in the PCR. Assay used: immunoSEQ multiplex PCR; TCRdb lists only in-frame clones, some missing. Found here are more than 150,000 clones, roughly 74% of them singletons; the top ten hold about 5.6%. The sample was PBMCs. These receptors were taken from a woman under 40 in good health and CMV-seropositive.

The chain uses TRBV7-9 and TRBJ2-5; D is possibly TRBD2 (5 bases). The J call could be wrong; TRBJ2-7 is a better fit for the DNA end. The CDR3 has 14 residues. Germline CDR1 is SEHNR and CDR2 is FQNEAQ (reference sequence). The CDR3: CASSLVAELGEQYF. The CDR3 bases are TGTGCCAGCAGCTTAGTGGCTGAACTAGGCGAGCAGTACTTC.

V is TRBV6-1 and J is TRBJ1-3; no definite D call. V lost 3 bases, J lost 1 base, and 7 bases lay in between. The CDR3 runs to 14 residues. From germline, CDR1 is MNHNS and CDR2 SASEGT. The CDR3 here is CASSDRLSGNTIYF. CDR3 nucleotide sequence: TGTGCCAGCAGTGACAGGCTATCTGGAAACACCATATATTTT.

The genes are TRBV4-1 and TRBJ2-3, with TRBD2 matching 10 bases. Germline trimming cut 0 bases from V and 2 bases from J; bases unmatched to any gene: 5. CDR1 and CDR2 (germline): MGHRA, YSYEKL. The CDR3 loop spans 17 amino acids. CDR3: CASSQELLAGNTDTQYF. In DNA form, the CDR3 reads TGCGCCAGCAGCCAAGAATTACTAGCGGGGAACACAGATACGCAGTATTTT.

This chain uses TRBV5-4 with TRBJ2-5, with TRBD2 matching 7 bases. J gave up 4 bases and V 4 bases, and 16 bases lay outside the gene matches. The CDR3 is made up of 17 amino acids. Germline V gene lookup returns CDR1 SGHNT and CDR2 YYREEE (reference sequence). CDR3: CASSVEPSGTARETQYF. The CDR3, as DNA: TGTGCCAGCAGCGTGGAGCCCAGCGGGACGGCGCGAGAGACCCAGTACTTC.

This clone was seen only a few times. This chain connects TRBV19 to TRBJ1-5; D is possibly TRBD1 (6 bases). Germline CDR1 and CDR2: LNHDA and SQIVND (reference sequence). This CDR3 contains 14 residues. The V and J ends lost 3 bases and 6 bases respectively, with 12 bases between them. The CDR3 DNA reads TGTGCCAGTAGTATTCAGGGGAACGGTCAGCCCCAGCATTTT. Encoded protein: CASSIQGNGQPQHF.

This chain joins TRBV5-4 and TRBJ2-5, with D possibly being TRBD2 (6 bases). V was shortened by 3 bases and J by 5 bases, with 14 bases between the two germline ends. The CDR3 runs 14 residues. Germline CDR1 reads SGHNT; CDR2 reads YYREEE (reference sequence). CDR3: CASSSTRVRETQYF. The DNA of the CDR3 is TGTGCCAGCAGCTCGACTAGGGTGCGGGAGACCCAGTACTTC.

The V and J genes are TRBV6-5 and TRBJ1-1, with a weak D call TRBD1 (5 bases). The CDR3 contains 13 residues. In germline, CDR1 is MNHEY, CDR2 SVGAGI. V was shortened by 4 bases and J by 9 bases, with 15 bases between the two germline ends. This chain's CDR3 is CASSSPGGDQAFF. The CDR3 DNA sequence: TGTGCCAGCAGTTCGCCGGGGGGAGACCAAGCTTTCTTT.

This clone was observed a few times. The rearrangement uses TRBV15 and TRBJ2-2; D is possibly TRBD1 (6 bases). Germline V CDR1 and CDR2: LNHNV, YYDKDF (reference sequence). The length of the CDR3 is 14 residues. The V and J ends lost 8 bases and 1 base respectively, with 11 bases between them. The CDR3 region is CATLRDKNTGELFF. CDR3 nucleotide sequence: TGTGCCACCCTCCGGGACAAGAACACCGGGGAGCTGTTTTTT.

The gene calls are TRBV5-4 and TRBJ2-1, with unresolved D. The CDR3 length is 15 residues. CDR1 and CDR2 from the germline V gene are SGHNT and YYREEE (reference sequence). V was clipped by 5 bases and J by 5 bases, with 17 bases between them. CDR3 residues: CASRMVPHSNNEQFF. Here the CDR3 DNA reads TGTGCCAGCAGGATGGTCCCCCACAGCAACAATGAGCAGTTCTTC.

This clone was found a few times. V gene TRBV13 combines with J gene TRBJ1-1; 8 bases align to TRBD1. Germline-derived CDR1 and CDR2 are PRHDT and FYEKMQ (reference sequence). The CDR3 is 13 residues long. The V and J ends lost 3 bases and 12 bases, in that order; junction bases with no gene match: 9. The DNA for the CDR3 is TGTGCCAGCAGCTTCGGACAGGGCAGGGGTTCTTTCTTT. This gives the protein CASSFGQGRGSFF.

The CDR3 sequence: CASSIGSAGGGMYEQYF. CDR3 bases: TGTGCCAGTAGTATAGGGAGCGCGGGAGGCGGGATGTACGAGCAGTACTTC. This chain uses TRBV19 with TRBJ2-7, with 8 bases identical to TRBD2. CDR3 size: 17 residues. V trimming: 1 base; J trimming: 4 bases; junction bases outside the gene matches: 12. CDR1 is LNHDA and CDR2 is SQIVND in the germline V gene (reference sequence). The whole variable domain, remainder taken from reference TRBV19 and TRBJ2-7, is DGGITQSPKYLFRKEGQNVTLSCEQNLNHDAMYWYRQDPGQGLRLIYYSQIVNDFQKGDIAEGYSVSREKKESFPLTVTSAQKNPTAFYLCASSIGSAGGGMYEQYFGPGTRLTVT.

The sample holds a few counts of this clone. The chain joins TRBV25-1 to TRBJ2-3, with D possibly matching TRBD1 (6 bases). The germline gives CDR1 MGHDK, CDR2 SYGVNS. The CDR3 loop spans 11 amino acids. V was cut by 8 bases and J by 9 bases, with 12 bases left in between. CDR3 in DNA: TGTGCCAGCTCACTGGGGGCGACGCAGTATTTT. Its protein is CASSLGATQYF.

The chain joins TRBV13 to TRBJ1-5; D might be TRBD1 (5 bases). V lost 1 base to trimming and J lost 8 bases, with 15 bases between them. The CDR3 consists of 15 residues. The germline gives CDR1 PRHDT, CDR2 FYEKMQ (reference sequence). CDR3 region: CASSLAGGRVEPQHF. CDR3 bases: TGTGCCAGCAGCTTAGCAGGCGGCAGGGTGGAGCCCCAGCATTTT.

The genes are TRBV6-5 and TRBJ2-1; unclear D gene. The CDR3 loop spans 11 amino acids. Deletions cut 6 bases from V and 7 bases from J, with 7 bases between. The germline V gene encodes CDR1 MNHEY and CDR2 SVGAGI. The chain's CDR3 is CASSTGNEQFF. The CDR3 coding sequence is TGTGCCAGCAGCACGGGTAATGAGCAGTTCTTC.

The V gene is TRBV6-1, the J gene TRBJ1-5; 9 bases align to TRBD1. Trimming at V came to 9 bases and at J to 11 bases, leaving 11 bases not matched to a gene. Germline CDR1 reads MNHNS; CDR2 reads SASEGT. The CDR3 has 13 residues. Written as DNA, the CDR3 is TGTGCCAGTTTAAACGGACAGGGGAAAACCCAGCATTTT. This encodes CASLNGQGKTQHF.

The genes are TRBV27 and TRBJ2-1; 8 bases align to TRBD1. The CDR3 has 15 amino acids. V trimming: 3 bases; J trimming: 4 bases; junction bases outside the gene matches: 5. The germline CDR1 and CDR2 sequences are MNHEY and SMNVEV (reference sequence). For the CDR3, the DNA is TGTGCCAGCAGTTTTGGACAGGGCCCTTACAATGAGCAGTTCTTC. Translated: CASSFGQGPYNEQFF.

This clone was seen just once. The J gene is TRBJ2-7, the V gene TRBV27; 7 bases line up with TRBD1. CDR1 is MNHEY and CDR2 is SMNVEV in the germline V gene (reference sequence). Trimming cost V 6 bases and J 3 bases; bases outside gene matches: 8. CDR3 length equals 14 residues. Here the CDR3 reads CASRTGTANYEQYF. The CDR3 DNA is TGTGCCAGCAGGACCGGGACAGCAAACTACGAGCAGTACTTC.

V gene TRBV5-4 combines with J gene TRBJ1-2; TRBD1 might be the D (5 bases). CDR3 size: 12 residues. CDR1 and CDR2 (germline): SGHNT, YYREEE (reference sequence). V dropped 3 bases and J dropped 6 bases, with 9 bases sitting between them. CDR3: CASSSPGNGYTF. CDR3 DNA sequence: TGTGCCAGCAGCTCGCCAGGGAATGGCTACACCTTC.

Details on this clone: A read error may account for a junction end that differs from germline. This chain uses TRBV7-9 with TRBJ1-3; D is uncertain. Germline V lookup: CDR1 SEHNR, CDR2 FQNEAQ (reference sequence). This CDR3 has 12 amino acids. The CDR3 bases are TGTTCCAGCAGCTTAACCCAGTACGCCATATATTTT. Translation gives CSSSLTQYAIYF.

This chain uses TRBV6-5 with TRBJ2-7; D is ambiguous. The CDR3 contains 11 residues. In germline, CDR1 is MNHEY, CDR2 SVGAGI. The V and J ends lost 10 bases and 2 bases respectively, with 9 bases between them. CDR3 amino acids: CATSEAYEQYF. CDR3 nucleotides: TGTGCCACCTCAGAGGCCTACGAGCAGTACTTC.

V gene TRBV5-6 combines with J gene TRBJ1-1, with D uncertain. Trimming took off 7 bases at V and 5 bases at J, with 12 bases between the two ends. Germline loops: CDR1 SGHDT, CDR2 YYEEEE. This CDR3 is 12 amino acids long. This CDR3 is CASGAKPTEAFF. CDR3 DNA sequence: TGTGCCAGCGGAGCAAAACCTACTGAAGCTTTCTTT.